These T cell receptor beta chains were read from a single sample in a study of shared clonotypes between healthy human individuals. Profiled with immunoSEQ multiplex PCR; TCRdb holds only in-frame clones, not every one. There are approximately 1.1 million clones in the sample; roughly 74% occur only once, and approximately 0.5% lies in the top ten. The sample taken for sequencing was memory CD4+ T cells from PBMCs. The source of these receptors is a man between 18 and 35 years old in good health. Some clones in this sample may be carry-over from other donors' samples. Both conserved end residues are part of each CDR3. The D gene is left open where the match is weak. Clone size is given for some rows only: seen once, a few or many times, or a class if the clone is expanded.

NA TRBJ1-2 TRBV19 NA TGTGCCAGTAGTACAGGGCACGGCTACACCTTC CASSTGHGYTF
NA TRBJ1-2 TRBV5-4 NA TGTGCCAGCAGCTTGGCCGGAGGGGGAAACTATGGCTACACCTTC CASSLAGGGNYGYTF
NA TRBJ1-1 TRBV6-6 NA TGTGCCAGCAGTCCCCGCTCCGGCAGGGAGTCCACTGAAGCTTTCTTT CASSPRSGRESTEAFF
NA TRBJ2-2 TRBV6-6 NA TGTGCCAGCAGTTACGGGACCACCGGCGGGGAGCTGTTTTTT CASSYGTTGGELFF
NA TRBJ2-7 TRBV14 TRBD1 TGTGCCAGCAGCCAAGATAATCGGGACAGGGGGTACGAGCAGTACTTC CASSQDNRDRGYEQYF
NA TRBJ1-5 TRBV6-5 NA TGTGCCAGCACCCCAGGGGCCGGCAATCAGCCCCAGCATTTT CASTPGAGNQPQHF
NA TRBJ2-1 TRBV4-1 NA TGCGCCAGCAGCCAAGAATTCCTTCGGCTCAATGAGCAGTTCTTC CASSQEFLRLNEQFF
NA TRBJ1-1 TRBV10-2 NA TGCGCCAGCAGTGAGTCGAGGGGCACTGAAGCTTTCTTT CASSESRGTEAFF
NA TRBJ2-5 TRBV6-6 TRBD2 TGTGCCAGCTCAGCGGGAGGAGCGAAGACCCAGTACTTC CASSAGGAKTQYF
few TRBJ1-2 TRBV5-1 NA TGCGCCAGCAGCTTGGAAGTCGGCTGGACATCCGGGGCCGGCTACACCTTC CASSLEVGWTSGAGYTF
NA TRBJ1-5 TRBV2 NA TGTGCCAGCAGGGGTGGGGATAAGCCCCAGCATTTT CASRGGDKPQHF
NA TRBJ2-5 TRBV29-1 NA TGCAGCGTTGGGGAAGTAGAGACCCAGTACTTC CSVGEVETQYF
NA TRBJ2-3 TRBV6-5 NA TGTGCCAATCCGATACACACAGATACGCAGTATTTT CANPIHTDTQYF
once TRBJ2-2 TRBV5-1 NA TGCGCCAGCGGTAGCCCAGGGGAAGCCGGGGAGCTGTTTTTT CASGSPGEAGELFF
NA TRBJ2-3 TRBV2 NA TGTGCCAGCAGTCAATACGGCGCAGATACGCAGTATTTT CASSQYGADTQYF
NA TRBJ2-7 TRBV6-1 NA TGTGCCAGCAGTGTTTCCTGGGAAGGAACCTACGAGCAGTACTTC CASSVSWEGTYEQYF
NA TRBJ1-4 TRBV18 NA TGTGCCAGCTCACCGAAAATAGGCAGCAATGAAAAACTGTTTTTT CASSPKIGSNEKLFF
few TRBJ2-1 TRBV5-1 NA TGCGCCAGCAGCTTGGGGAATGTAGTCGGGAATGAGCAGTTCTTC CASSLGNVVGNEQFF
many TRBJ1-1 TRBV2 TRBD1 TGTGCCAGCAAGCGACAGGGGCGGAGGACTGAAGCTTTCTTT CASKRQGRRTEAFF
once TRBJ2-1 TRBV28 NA TGTGCCAGCAGCTTGGTCTCGAGGGAGCAGTTCTTC CASSLVSREQFF
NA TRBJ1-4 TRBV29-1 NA TGCAGCGTTGCAGGGGCTAATGAAAAACTGTTTTTT CSVAGANEKLFF
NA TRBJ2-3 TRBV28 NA TGTGCCAGCACCCGTGGAGCCGAAGATACGCAGTATTTT CASTRGAEDTQYF
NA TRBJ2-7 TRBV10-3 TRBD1 TGTGCCATCAGTGATGAAGGACAGGGCCTCTACGAGCAGTACTTC CAISDEGQGLYEQYF
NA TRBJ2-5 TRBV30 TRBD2 TGTGCCACTAGCTGGACTAGCGGGAGAGGGGAGACCCAGTACTTC CATSWTSGRGETQYF
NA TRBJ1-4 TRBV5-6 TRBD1 TGTGCCAGCAGCTTAGTACAGGGGCAGAAACTGTTTTTT CASSLVQGQKLFF